The clone carrying this T cell receptor beta chain was picked up a small number of times. PCR involved 60 Vbeta and 13 Jbeta primers. TCRdb keeps only in-frame clones here, not all; method: immunoSEQ multiplex PCR. The sample carries around 120,000 clones, under 80% recorded once. The data are from a study of cytomegalovirus exposure and HLA in healthy donors. This CDR3 spans 14 amino acids. The V and J ends lost 4 bases and 5 bases, in that order; junction bases with no gene match: 2. Germline CDR1 is SGHRS and CDR2 is YFSETQ. The chain combines TRBV5-1 with TRBJ2-1; 11 bases align to TRBD2. Sequences were obtained from PBMCs. This TCR came from a man in his sixties in good health and CMV-seropositive. The CDR3 DNA reads TGCGCCAGCAGCAGACTAGCGGGGAACAATGAGCAGTTCTTC. The encoded protein is CASSRLAGNNEQFF.